Sequencing of this TCR beta chain was carried out in a study of blood T cell repertoires in COVID-19. Study background: Donors in the United States, Italy and Spain gave samples during acute or convalescent COVID-19. Sample material is recorded as cDNA or gDNA derived from T cells, B-cell-depleted T cells, or PBMCs.

This clone was observed once. CDR1 and CDR2 (germline): KGHSH, LQKENI. The CDR3 loop spans 18 amino acids. Germline trimming cut 0 bases from V and 14 bases from J; bases unmatched to any gene: 15. In the original workflow: For nucleated cells, counts were estimated from reference gene primer amplification. Method: immunoSEQ multiplex PCR; TCRdb's copy keeps in-frame clones and lacks some. That table gives V, J and clone size, and the DNA gave D and trimming. The data contain fewer than 20,000 clones, roughly 87% of them singletons. This rearrangement joins TRBV18 to TRBJ2-1; 14 bases are a match to TRBD2. The origin of this receptor is a human donor in a cohort sampled during active COVID-19. The donor label of this sample is uncertain. Input material: peripheral blood. The CDR3 bases are TGTGCCAGCTCACCACCGGCGGGACTAGCGGGAGCCCATACCTTAGAGTTCTTC. Residues: CASSPPAGLAGAHTLEFF.